Included here is one TCR beta chain sequence, with context. Per the study methods: Nucleated cell counts were estimated from reference gene primer amplification. The protocol was immunoSEQ multiplex PCR, while the TCRdb copy is restricted to in-frame clones and leaves out a portion. Clone size and the V and J calls come from that table; the DNA yielded D and trimming. The sample records 150,000 or so clones, roughly 80% being singletons. CDR3 length equals 16 residues. Per germline, CDR1 MNHEY and CDR2 SMNVEV (reference sequence). The V end lost 6 bases, the J end lost 0 bases, and 12 bases lay between the germline ends. The sample belongs to a study of blood T cell repertoires in COVID-19. Across the study: The United States, Italy and Spain provided the acute and convalescent COVID-19 samples. In each case, the material was cDNA or gDNA derived from T cells, B-cell-depleted T cells, or PBMCs.

The receptor's source is a man aged 60 to 69 with acute or convalescent COVID-19. Sequencing was performed on peripheral blood. The V gene is TRBV27, the J gene TRBJ1-6, with D possibly matching TRBD1 (5 bases). CDR3 loop: CASSLRGGSYNSPLHF. Here the CDR3 DNA reads TGTGCCAGCAGCCTACGGGGGGGCTCCTATAATTCACCCCTCCACTTT.